This note documents a single T cell receptor beta chain sequence. The data belong to a study of control samples from healthy donors and cancer patients. Data came from immunoSEQ multiplex PCR; TCRdb stores just in-frame clones and leaves some out. The table lists roughly 93,000 clones, 85% to 90% of them singletons. With 4 bases removed from V and 7 bases from J, the gap between germline ends came to 14 bases. This CDR3 comprises 13 residues. CDR1 and CDR2 (germline): SGHDT, YYEEEE. V is TRBV5-6 and J is TRBJ2-5; the D gene is possibly TRBD2 (5 bases). Sequencing was carried out using PBMCs. This TCR came from a woman between 45 and 60 years old with colorectal cancer. The CDR3 loop reads CASSPIEGRTQYF. The CDR3, as DNA: TGTGCCAGCAGCCCGATCGAGGGAAGGACCCAGTACTTC.